These T cell receptor beta chains were read from a single sample in a study of yellow fever vaccine responses in identical twins. One entry per CDR3 protein results from TCRdb running MiXCR on the RT-PCR reads. The sample has approximately 3,500 distinct CDR3 sequences, about 80% seen once. The input for sequencing was T cells from blood (PBMCs), unsorted or a sorted subset (not recorded which), taken before or after yellow fever vaccination (not recorded which). Source of these receptors: a woman under 30 who received the yellow fever vaccine. Each CDR3 is given with its conserved first and last residue. D genes are given only for firm matches. Where a row states a size, it is once, few, many or the class of an expanded clone; other rows omit it.

abundance: once
v_gene: TRBV4-1
j_gene: TRBJ1-5
d_gene: -
CDR3nt: TGCGCCAGCAGCCAAGCGATGGTCAATCAGCCCCAGCATTTT
CDR3aa: CASSQAMVNQPQHF

abundance: -
v_gene: TRBV11-1
j_gene: TRBJ2-3
d_gene: -
CDR3nt: TGTGCCAGCAGCCCGGGGGACTGGGAGCGTGGTACGCAGTATTTT
CDR3aa: CASSPGDWERGTQYF

abundance: -
v_gene: TRBV19
j_gene: TRBJ2-1
d_gene: -
CDR3nt: TGTGCCAGTACATTGGACGGGAATGAGCAGTTCTTC
CDR3aa: CASTLDGNEQFF

abundance: -
v_gene: TRBV18
j_gene: TRBJ1-1
d_gene: -
CDR3nt: TGTGCCAGCTCACTCAATCTCGCAAACACTGAAGCTTTCTTT
CDR3aa: CASSLNLANTEAFF

abundance: -
v_gene: TRBV15
j_gene: TRBJ2-3
d_gene: TRBD2
CDR3nt: TGTGCCACCAGCGAACTAGCGGGAGTAGGGGATACGCAGTATTTT
CDR3aa: CATSELAGVGDTQYF

abundance: -
v_gene: TRBV28
j_gene: TRBJ1-2
d_gene: TRBD1
CDR3nt: TGTGCCAGCAGTTGGGTGGACAGGAGCCTCGATGGCTACACCTTC
CDR3aa: CASSWVDRSLDGYTF

abundance: -
v_gene: TRBV2
j_gene: TRBJ2-6
d_gene: -
CDR3nt: TGTGCCAGCAGTGAATTTGATGGGGCCAACGTCCTGACTTTC
CDR3aa: CASSEFDGANVLTF

abundance: -
v_gene: TRBV18
j_gene: TRBJ1-5
d_gene: -
CDR3nt: TGTGCCAGCTCACCACGGTTAGTAGAGCAGCCCCAGCATTTT
CDR3aa: CASSPRLVEQPQHF

abundance: -
v_gene: TRBV11-1
j_gene: TRBJ2-3
d_gene: -
CDR3nt: TGTGCCAGCAGTGAACGGAAGAAGGGCACAGATACGCAGTATTTT
CDR3aa: CASSERKKGTDTQYF

abundance: -
v_gene: TRBV11-3
j_gene: TRBJ2-3
d_gene: -
CDR3nt: TGTGCCAGCAGCTTAGGGAGGAAACACACAGATACGCAGTATTTT
CDR3aa: CASSLGRKHTDTQYF

abundance: once
v_gene: TRBV11-3
j_gene: TRBJ1-3
d_gene: -
CDR3nt: TGTGCCAGCAGCTTAGGGGACACCATATATTTT
CDR3aa: CASSLGDTIYF

abundance: -
v_gene: TRBV7-3
j_gene: TRBJ2-2
d_gene: -
CDR3nt: TGTGCCAGCAGCTTAGGAGCGAACACCGGGGAGCTGTTTTTT
CDR3aa: CASSLGANTGELFF

abundance: -
v_gene: TRBV5-5
j_gene: TRBJ2-7
d_gene: TRBD2
CDR3nt: TGTGCCAGCAGGACTCCCGGGACTAGCGTTTACGAGCAGTACTTC
CDR3aa: CASRTPGTSVYEQYF

abundance: once
v_gene: TRBV10-3
j_gene: TRBJ1-2
d_gene: -
CDR3nt: TGTGCCATCAGTGGGGGGCCGTATGGCTACACCTTC
CDR3aa: CAISGGPYGYTF

abundance: -
v_gene: TRBV28
j_gene: TRBJ1-5
d_gene: TRBD1
CDR3nt: TGTGCCAGCAGTCTCGGGACAGGGAGAAGTCAGCCCCAGCATTTT
CDR3aa: CASSLGTGRSQPQHF

abundance: -
v_gene: TRBV2
j_gene: TRBJ2-3
d_gene: -
CDR3nt: TGTGCCAGCCGTCTAGCCTCGAGCACAGATACGCAGTATTTT
CDR3aa: CASRLASSTDTQYF

abundance: -
v_gene: TRBV4-3
j_gene: TRBJ2-1
d_gene: TRBD2
CDR3nt: TGCGCCAGCAGCCAAGAGGATAGCGGGAGGGCCAGCACCTTGTACAATGAGCAGTTCTTC
CDR3aa: CASSQEDSGRASTLYNEQFF

abundance: -
v_gene: TRBV7-9
j_gene: TRBJ1-1
d_gene: -
CDR3nt: TGTGCCAGCAGCTTAGAGTCGGACACTGAAGCTTTCTTT
CDR3aa: CASSLESDTEAFF

abundance: -
v_gene: TRBV23-1
j_gene: TRBJ2-3
d_gene: -
CDR3nt: TGCGCCAGCAGTCAATCCAGAACGCAGTATTTT
CDR3aa: CASSQSRTQYF

abundance: once
v_gene: TRBV29-1
j_gene: TRBJ2-5
d_gene: TRBD1
CDR3nt: TGCAGCGTTGAAGCAGATGCAGGGGGAGAGACCCAGTACTTC
CDR3aa: CSVEADAGGETQYF

abundance: -
v_gene: TRBV2
j_gene: TRBJ2-4
d_gene: -
CDR3nt: TGTGCCAGCAGTGGGACATCACCCTACCAGTACTTC
CDR3aa: CASSGTSPYQYF

abundance: -
v_gene: TRBV12-3/TRBV12-4
j_gene: TRBJ2-2
d_gene: -
CDR3nt: TGTGCCAGCAGTTTTGGAAGGTTCGCGAACACCGGGGAGCTGTTTTTT
CDR3aa: CASSFGRFANTGELFF

abundance: -
v_gene: TRBV5-1
j_gene: TRBJ2-1
d_gene: -
CDR3nt: TGCGCCAGCAGCTTGGGGTATACGAATGAGCAGTTCTTC
CDR3aa: CASSLGYTNEQFF

abundance: -
v_gene: TRBV11-1
j_gene: TRBJ1-6
d_gene: TRBD1
CDR3nt: TGTGCCAGCAGCTTGCCAGGGGGAGTGGGTTCACCCCTCCACTTT
CDR3aa: CASSLPGGVGSPLHF

abundance: -
v_gene: TRBV2
j_gene: TRBJ2-7
d_gene: TRBD2
CDR3nt: TGTGCCAGCAGAAGACTAGCGGCGATCCGCTACGAGCAGTACTTC
CDR3aa: CASRRLAAIRYEQYF

abundance: -
v_gene: TRBV25-1
j_gene: TRBJ2-3
d_gene: TRBD2
CDR3nt: TGTGCCAGCAAGAGCGGGGTCTTCACAGATACGCAGTATTTT
CDR3aa: CASKSGVFTDTQYF

abundance: -
v_gene: TRBV4-1
j_gene: TRBJ2-1
d_gene: -
CDR3nt: TGCGCCAGCAGCCCAATCATGCGTTCCTACAATGAGCAGTTCTTC
CDR3aa: CASSPIMRSYNEQFF

abundance: -
v_gene: TRBV20-1
j_gene: TRBJ2-6
d_gene: -
CDR3nt: TGCAGTGCTTCCCTTCAGGGCAGGGGAAATACTGGGGCCAACGTCCTGACTTTC
CDR3aa: CSASLQGRGNTGANVLTF

abundance: -
v_gene: TRBV28
j_gene: TRBJ1-5
d_gene: -
CDR3nt: TGTGCCAGCAGTTCCTACTCCCAGACAGCTACCAATCAGCCCCAGCATTTT
CDR3aa: CASSSYSQTATNQPQHF

abundance: -
v_gene: TRBV18
j_gene: TRBJ2-4
d_gene: -
CDR3nt: TGTGCCAGCTCACCACCTACGGGAGAGGGAAACATTCAGTACTTC
CDR3aa: CASSPPTGEGNIQYF

abundance: -
v_gene: TRBV5-1
j_gene: TRBJ2-3
d_gene: -
CDR3nt: TGCGCCAGCAGCACTCAGGGGAGCACAGATACGCAGTATTTT
CDR3aa: CASSTQGSTDTQYF

abundance: -
v_gene: TRBV28
j_gene: TRBJ2-7
d_gene: -
CDR3nt: TGTGCCAGCAGTTTACTGGCCAACTCCTACGAGCAGTACTTC
CDR3aa: CASSLLANSYEQYF

abundance: -
v_gene: TRBV10-3
j_gene: TRBJ2-2
d_gene: TRBD2
CDR3nt: TGTGCCATTACCGGGACTAGCGGGAACACCGGGGAGCTGTTTTTT
CDR3aa: CAITGTSGNTGELFF

abundance: -
v_gene: TRBV3-1
j_gene: TRBJ2-1
d_gene: -
CDR3nt: TGTGCCAGCAGCCAAGCGTACAATGAGCAGTTCTTC
CDR3aa: CASSQAYNEQFF

abundance: -
v_gene: TRBV20-1
j_gene: TRBJ2-5
d_gene: -
CDR3nt: TGCAGTGCTAGAGATCTGCTTAGCGGAGGCGTCCCGGGAGAGACCCAGTACTTC
CDR3aa: CSARDLLSGGVPGETQYF

abundance: -
v_gene: TRBV6-1
j_gene: TRBJ2-1
d_gene: TRBD1
CDR3nt: TGTGCCAGCAAAGACCGGGACAGGGTATCCAATGAGCAGTTCTTC
CDR3aa: CASKDRDRVSNEQFF

abundance: -
v_gene: TRBV11-2
j_gene: TRBJ1-2
d_gene: -
CDR3nt: TGTGCCAGCAGCCCAGGGTTCGTATATGGCTACACCTTC
CDR3aa: CASSPGFVYGYTF

abundance: -
v_gene: TRBV18
j_gene: TRBJ2-3
d_gene: -
CDR3nt: TGTGCCAGCTCACAGAGCACAGATACGCAGTATTTT
CDR3aa: CASSQSTDTQYF

abundance: -
v_gene: TRBV6-1
j_gene: TRBJ1-2
d_gene: -
CDR3nt: TGTGCCAGCAGTCCGTTGAGGAACTATGGCTACACCTTC
CDR3aa: CASSPLRNYGYTF

abundance: -
v_gene: TRBV19
j_gene: TRBJ2-6
d_gene: TRBD1
CDR3nt: TGTGCCAGTAGTATAAGAGGACAGGGACTGGCTGGGGCCAACGTCCTGACTTTC
CDR3aa: CASSIRGQGLAGANVLTF

abundance: -
v_gene: TRBV7-3
j_gene: TRBJ2-7
d_gene: -
CDR3nt: TGTGCCAGCAGCTTAACCTACGAGCAGTACTTC
CDR3aa: CASSLTYEQYF

abundance: -
v_gene: TRBV11-2
j_gene: TRBJ2-4
d_gene: -
CDR3nt: TGTGCCAGCAGCTTAGGGGGGCTGACTAAAAACATTCAGTACTTC
CDR3aa: CASSLGGLTKNIQYF

abundance: -
v_gene: TRBV28
j_gene: TRBJ2-4
d_gene: -
CDR3nt: TGTGCCAGCAGTTCCCCAATAGCCAAAAACATTCAGTACTTC
CDR3aa: CASSSPIAKNIQYF

abundance: -
v_gene: TRBV7-3
j_gene: TRBJ1-2
d_gene: -
CDR3nt: TGTGCCAGCAGCTTAGGTAGTACCATTGGCTACACCTTC
CDR3aa: CASSLGSTIGYTF

abundance: once
v_gene: TRBV7-7
j_gene: TRBJ2-5
d_gene: -
CDR3nt: TGTGCCAGCAGCTTAGACCCGATAGACAAGACCCAGTACTTC
CDR3aa: CASSLDPIDKTQYF

abundance: -
v_gene: TRBV6-4
j_gene: TRBJ2-2
d_gene: -
CDR3nt: TGTGCCAGCAGTGACTCAGCCGGTGCGAACACCGGGGAGCTGTTTTTT
CDR3aa: CASSDSAGANTGELFF

abundance: -
v_gene: TRBV30
j_gene: TRBJ1-2
d_gene: -
CDR3nt: TGTGCCTGGAGTGCCCCTTTTGACAGGTGCTATGGCTACACCTTC
CDR3aa: CAWSAPFDRCYGYTF

abundance: once
v_gene: TRBV7-9
j_gene: TRBJ2-6
d_gene: -
CDR3nt: TGTGCCAGCAGCGTCCAAGGGGGACCTGGGGCCAACGTCCTGACTTTC
CDR3aa: CASSVQGGPGANVLTF

abundance: -
v_gene: TRBV20-1
j_gene: TRBJ2-3
d_gene: -
CDR3nt: TGCAGTGCGGTAGAAAACACAGATACGCAGTATTTT
CDR3aa: CSAVENTDTQYF

abundance: -
v_gene: TRBV11-1
j_gene: TRBJ1-1
d_gene: -
CDR3nt: TGTGCCAGCAGCTTTGGGGTTAGGGGTACTGAAGCTTTCTTT
CDR3aa: CASSFGVRGTEAFF

abundance: -
v_gene: TRBV2
j_gene: TRBJ2-2
d_gene: -
CDR3nt: TGTGCCAGCAAGGCTAGCGCCAACACCGGGGAGCTGTTTTTT
CDR3aa: CASKASANTGELFF

abundance: -
v_gene: TRBV18
j_gene: TRBJ1-1
d_gene: -
CDR3nt: TGTGCCAGCTCACCACCGAATACAGGGATGAACACTGAAGCTTTCTTT
CDR3aa: CASSPPNTGMNTEAFF

abundance: once
v_gene: TRBV5-1
j_gene: TRBJ2-5
d_gene: -
CDR3nt: TGCGCCAGCAGCTTGGGGCAGCAACAAGAGACCCAGTACTTC
CDR3aa: CASSLGQQQETQYF

abundance: -
v_gene: TRBV18
j_gene: TRBJ1-1
d_gene: -
CDR3nt: TGTGCCAGCTCACCACCAGTAAGGGGGAACACTGAAGCTTTCTTT
CDR3aa: CASSPPVRGNTEAFF

abundance: -
v_gene: TRBV4-2
j_gene: TRBJ2-2
d_gene: -
CDR3nt: TGTGCCAGCAGCCCCTCTGCAGACCTCACCGGGGAGCTGTTTTTT
CDR3aa: CASSPSADLTGELFF

abundance: once
v_gene: TRBV15
j_gene: TRBJ2-4
d_gene: -
CDR3nt: TGTGCCACCAGCAACCCGCCCCCCGGAGGGAACAAAAACATTCAGTACTTC
CDR3aa: CATSNPPPGGNKNIQYF

abundance: -
v_gene: TRBV2
j_gene: TRBJ1-1
d_gene: -
CDR3nt: TGTGCCAGCAGTGAATTGGGGATAGAGAACACTGAAGCTTTCTTT
CDR3aa: CASSELGIENTEAFF